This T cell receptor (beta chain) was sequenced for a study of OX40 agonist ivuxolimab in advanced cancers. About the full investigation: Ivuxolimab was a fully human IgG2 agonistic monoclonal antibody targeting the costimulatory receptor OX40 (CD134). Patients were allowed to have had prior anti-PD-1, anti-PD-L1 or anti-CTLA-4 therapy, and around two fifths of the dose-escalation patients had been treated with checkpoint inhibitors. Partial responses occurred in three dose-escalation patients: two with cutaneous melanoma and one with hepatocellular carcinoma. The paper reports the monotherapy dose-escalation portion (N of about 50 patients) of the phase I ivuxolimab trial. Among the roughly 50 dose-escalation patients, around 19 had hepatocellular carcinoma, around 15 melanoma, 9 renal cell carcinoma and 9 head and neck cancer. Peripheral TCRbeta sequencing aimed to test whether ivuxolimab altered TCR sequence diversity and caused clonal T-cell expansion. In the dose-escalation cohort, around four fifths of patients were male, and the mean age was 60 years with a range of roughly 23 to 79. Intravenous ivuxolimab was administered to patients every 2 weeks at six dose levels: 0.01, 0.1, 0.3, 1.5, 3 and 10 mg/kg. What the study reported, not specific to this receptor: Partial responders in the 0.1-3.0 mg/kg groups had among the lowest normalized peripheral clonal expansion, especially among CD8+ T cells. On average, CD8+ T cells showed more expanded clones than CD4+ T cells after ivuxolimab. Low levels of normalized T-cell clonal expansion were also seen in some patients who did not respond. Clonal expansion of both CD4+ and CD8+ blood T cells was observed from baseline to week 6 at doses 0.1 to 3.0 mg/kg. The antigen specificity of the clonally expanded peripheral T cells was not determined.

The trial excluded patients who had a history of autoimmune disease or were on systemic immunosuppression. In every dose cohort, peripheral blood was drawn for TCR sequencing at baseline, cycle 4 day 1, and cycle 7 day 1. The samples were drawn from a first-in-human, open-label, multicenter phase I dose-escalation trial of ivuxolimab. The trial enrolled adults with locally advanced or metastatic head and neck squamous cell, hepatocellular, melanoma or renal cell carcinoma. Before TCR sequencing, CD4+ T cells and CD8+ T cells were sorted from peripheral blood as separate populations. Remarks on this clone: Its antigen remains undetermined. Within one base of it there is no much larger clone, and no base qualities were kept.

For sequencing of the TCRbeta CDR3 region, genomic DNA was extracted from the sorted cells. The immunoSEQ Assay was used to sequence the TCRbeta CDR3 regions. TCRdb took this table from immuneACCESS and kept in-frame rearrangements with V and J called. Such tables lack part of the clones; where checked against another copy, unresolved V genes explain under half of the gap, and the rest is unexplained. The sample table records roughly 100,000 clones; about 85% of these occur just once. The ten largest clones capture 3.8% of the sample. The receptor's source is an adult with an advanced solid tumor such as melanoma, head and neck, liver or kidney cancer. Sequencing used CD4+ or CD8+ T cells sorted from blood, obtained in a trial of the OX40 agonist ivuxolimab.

CDR3 reads: CATSKSGTSGSREQFF. The bases read TGTGCCACCAGCAAGTCCGGGACTAGCGGGAGTCGTGAGCAGTTCTTC. The chain couples TRBV15 to TRBJ2-1, and 14 bases in between align with TRBD2. The junction shows trimming of 4 bases on V and 9 bases on J, and the gene matches do not reach 8 bases of it. Measured from the cysteine to the phenylalanine, the CDR3 is 16 residues long. Only the CDR3 DNA stays, 48 bases, in frame from base 1. Via the germline V gene (reference sequence), CDR1 is LNHNV and CDR2 YYDKDF.